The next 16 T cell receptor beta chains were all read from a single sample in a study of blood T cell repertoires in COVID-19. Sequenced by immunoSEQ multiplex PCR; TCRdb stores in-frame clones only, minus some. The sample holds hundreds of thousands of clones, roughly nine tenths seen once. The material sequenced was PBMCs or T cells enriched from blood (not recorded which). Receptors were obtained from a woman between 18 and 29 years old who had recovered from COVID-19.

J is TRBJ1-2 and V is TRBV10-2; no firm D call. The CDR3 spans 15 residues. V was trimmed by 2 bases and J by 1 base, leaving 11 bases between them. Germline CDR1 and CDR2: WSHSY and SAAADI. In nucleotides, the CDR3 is TGCGCCAGCAGTGAGCCCGGGATGGGTAACTATGGCTACACCTTC. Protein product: CASSEPGMGNYGYTF.

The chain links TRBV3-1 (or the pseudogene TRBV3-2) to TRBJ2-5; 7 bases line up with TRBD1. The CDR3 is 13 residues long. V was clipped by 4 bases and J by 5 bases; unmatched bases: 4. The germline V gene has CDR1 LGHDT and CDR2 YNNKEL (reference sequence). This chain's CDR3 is CASSLKGAETQYF. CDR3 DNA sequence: TGTGCCAGCAGCCTGAAGGGGGCGGAGACCCAGTACTTC.

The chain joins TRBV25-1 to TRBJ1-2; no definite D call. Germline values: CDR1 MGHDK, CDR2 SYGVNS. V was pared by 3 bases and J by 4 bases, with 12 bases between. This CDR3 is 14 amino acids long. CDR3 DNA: TGTGCCAGCAGTGATCGGGTCCCCCCCTATGGCTACACCTTC. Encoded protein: CASSDRVPPYGYTF.

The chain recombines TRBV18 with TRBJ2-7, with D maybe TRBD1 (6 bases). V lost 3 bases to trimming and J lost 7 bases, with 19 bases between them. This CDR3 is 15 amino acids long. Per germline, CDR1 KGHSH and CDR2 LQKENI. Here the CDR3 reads CASSPLGTSSTEQYF. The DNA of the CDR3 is TGTGCCAGCTCACCTTTAGGGACATCCTCTACGGAGCAGTACTTC.

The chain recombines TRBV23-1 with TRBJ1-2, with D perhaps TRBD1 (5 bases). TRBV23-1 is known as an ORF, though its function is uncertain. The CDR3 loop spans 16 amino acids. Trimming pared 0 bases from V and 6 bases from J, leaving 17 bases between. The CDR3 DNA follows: TGCGCCAGCAGTCAATCATATTCCCCAGGGATAGATGGCTACACCTTC. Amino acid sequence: CASSQSYSPGIDGYTF.

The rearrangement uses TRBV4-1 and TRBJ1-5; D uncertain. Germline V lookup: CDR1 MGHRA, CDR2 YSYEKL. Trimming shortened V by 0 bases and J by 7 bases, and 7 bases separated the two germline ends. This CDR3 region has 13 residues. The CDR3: CASSQERQQPQHF. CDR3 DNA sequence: TGCGCCAGCAGCCAAGAGAGGCAACAGCCCCAGCATTTT.

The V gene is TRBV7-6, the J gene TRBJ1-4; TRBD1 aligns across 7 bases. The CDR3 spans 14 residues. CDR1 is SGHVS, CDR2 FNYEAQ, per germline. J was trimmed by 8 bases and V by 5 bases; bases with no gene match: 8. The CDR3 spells CASSQLDRDEKLFF. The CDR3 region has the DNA TGTGCCAGCAGCCAACTCGACAGGGACGAAAAACTGTTTTTT. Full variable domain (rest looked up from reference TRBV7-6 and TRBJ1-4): GAGVSQSPRYKVTKRGQDVALRCDPISGHVSLYWYRQALGQGPEFLTYFNYEAQQDKSGLPNDRFSAERPEGSISTLTIQRTEQRDSAMYRCASSQLDRDEKLFFGSGTQLSVL.

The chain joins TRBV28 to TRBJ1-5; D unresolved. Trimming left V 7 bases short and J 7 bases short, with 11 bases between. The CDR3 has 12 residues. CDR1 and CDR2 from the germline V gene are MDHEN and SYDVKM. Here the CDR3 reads CASTQRGQPQHF. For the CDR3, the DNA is TGTGCCAGCACCCAACGAGGGCAGCCCCAGCATTTT.

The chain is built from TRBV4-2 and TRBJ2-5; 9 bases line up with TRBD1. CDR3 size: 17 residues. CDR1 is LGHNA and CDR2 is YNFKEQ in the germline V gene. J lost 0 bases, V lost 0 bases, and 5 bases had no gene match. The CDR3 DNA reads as TGTGCCAGCAGCCAAGATTTGGGACAGGGAAACCAAGAGACCCAGTACTTC. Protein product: CASSQDLGQGNQETQYF.

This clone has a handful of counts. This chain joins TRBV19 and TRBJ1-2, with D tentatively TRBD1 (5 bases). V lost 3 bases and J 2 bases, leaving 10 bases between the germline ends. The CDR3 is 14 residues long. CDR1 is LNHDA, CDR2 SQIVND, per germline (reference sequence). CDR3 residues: CASSIQGSNYGYTF. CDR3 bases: TGTGCCAGTAGTATTCAGGGCTCCAACTATGGCTACACCTTC.

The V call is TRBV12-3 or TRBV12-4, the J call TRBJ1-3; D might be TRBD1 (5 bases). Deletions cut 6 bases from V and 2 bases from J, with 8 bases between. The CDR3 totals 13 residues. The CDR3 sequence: CASRLGPGNTIYF. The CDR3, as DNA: TGTGCCAGCAGGTTGGGGCCTGGAAACACCATATATTTT.

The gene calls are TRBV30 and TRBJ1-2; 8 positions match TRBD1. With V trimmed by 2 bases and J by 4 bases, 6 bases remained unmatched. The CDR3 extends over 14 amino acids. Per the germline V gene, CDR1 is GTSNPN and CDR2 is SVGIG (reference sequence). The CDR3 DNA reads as TGTGCCTGGAGTCGTGGGACAGGAGTCTATGGCTACACCTTC. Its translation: CAWSRGTGVYGYTF.

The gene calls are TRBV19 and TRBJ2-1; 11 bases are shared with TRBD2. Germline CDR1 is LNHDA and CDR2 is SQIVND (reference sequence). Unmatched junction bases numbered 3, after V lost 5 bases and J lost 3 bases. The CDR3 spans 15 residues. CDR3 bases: TGTGCCAGTAGTCCGGGACTAGCGGACTACAATGAGCAGTTCTTC. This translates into CASSPGLADYNEQFF.

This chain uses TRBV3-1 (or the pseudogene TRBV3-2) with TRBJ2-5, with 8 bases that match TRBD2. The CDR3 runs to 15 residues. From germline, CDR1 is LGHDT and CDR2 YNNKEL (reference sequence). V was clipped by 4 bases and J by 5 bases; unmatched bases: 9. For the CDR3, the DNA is TGTGCCAGCAGCCTAGGCGGGGGGATTGGGGAGACCCAGTACTTC. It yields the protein CASSLGGGIGETQYF.

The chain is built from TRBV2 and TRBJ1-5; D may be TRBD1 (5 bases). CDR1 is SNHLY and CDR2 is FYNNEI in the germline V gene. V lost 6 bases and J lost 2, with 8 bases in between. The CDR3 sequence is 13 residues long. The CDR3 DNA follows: TGTGCCAGCAGGACGACAGGCAATCAGCCCCAGCATTTT. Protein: CASRTTGNQPQHF.

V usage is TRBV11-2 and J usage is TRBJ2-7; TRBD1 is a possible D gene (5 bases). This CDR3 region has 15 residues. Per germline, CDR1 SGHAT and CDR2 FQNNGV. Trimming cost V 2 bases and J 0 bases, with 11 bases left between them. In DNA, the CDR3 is TGTGCCAGCAGCTTATCACCCCAGGGCTCCTACGAGCAGTACTTC. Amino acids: CASSLSPQGSYEQYF. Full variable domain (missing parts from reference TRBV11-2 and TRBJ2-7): EAGVAQSPRYKIIEKRQSVAFWCNPISGHATLYWYQQILGQGPKLLIQFQNNGVVDDSQLPKDRFSAERLKGVDSTLKIQPAKLEDSAVYLCASSLSPQGSYEQYFGPGTRLTVT.